These T cell receptor beta chains were read from a single sample in a study of identical twins. A single record per CDR3 protein comes from TCRdb applying MiXCR to the 5' RACE reads. This sample has more than 400,000 distinct CDR3 sequences; around 15% occur once, and the top ten carry 0.44%. These data also formed part of another study, on yellow fever vaccine responses in identical twins.

Sequencing was carried out using CD4+ T cells sorted from blood. The origin of the receptors is a woman aged 18-35 years in good health. The CDR3 runs from the conserved cysteine through the conserved F or W. The D gene is left open where the match is weak. Clone size is given for some rows only: seen once, a few or many times, or a class if the clone is expanded.

CDR3nt,CDR3aa,abundance,d_gene,j_gene,v_gene
TGTGCCAGCAGCATGGGACGGGTCTACGAGCAGTACTTC,CASSMGRVYEQYF,few,NA,TRBJ2-7,TRBV5-6
TGTGCCACCCTCGGACTAGCGGGAGTAACTGAGCAGTTCTTC,CATLGLAGVTEQFF,few,TRBD2,TRBJ2-1,TRBV24-1
TGCGCCAGCAGCCAATCGACTAGTGTCACCGGGGAGCTGTTTTTT,CASSQSTSVTGELFF,few,NA,TRBJ2-2,TRBV5-1
TGTGCCAGCAGTCCGCGGACGGGGATGGGCACTGAAGCTTTCTTT,CASSPRTGMGTEAFF,NA,NA,TRBJ1-1,TRBV12-3/TRBV12-4
TGTGCCAGCAGTTCGCCGGCGGGGGAGAGGGAGACCCAGTACTTC,CASSSPAGERETQYF,few,TRBD2,TRBJ2-5,TRBV7-2
TGTGCCATCAGCAGGACAGGCGTCGGTAGCAATCAGCCCCAGCATTTT,CAISRTGVGSNQPQHF,few,TRBD1,TRBJ1-5,TRBV10-3
TGCAGTGCTAGAGATCTAGCTGCGAACACCGGGGAGCTGTTTTTT,CSARDLAANTGELFF,NA,NA,TRBJ2-2,TRBV20-1
TGTGCCAGCAGCCCTAGCGGGAGTAGCGGCGGGGAGCTGTTTTTT,CASSPSGSSGGELFF,many,TRBD2,TRBJ2-2,TRBV9
TGTGCCAGCAGTTTGAGCCTAGCGGGAGTGGGCTACAATGAGCAGTTCTTC,CASSLSLAGVGYNEQFF,few,TRBD2,TRBJ2-1,TRBV28
TGCTGTGCTAGATCGGACAGGGCTGGTAGTACAGATACGCAGTATTTT,CCARSDRAGSTDTQYF,NA,TRBD1,TRBJ2-3,TRBV20-1
TGCGCCAGCAGCTTACTTGGTCTAAATCTTTACAATGAGCAGTTCTTC,CASSLLGLNLYNEQFF,NA,NA,TRBJ2-1,TRBV5-1
TGTGCCATCAGGCCGGGACAGGAGAATTCGGTCACCGGGGAGCTGTTTTTT,CAIRPGQENSVTGELFF,NA,TRBD1,TRBJ2-2,TRBV10-3
TGTGCCAGCAGCTCGGGACAGATGAGTCAGCCCCAGCATTTT,CASSSGQMSQPQHF,NA,TRBD1,TRBJ1-5,TRBV6-1
TGCGCCAGCGGTAGCGGGAGGGGCACCGGGGAGCTGTTTTTT,CASGSGRGTGELFF,few,TRBD2,TRBJ2-2,TRBV4-1
TGTGCCAGCAGGGGGTCAGCTAGCACAGATACTCAGTATTTT,CASRGSASTDTQYF,NA,NA,TRBJ2-3,TRBV28
TGTGCCAGCAGTCCCGGAGGGGGGGTCGGGCAGCCCCAGCATTTT,CASSPGGGVGQPQHF,few,NA,TRBJ1-5,TRBV6-1
TGTGCCAGCAGTCCCAAACCGACTAGCGGTTGGACCGGGGAGCTGTTTTTT,CASSPKPTSGWTGELFF,NA,TRBD2,TRBJ2-2,TRBV27
TGTGCCAGCAGTGCCGACGGGGGAGCTTCAGATACGCAGTATTTT,CASSADGGASDTQYF,many,NA,TRBJ2-3,TRBV3-1
TGCGCCAGCCGTTCGACCGCGGGACTAGCGGACTACAATGAGCAGTTCTTC,CASRSTAGLADYNEQFF,NA,TRBD2,TRBJ2-1,TRBV10-2
TGTGCCAGCAGCCCCACTGGACTAACGCGGTCCTTC,CASSPTGLTRSF,few,NA,TRBJ2-1,TRBV11-3
TGTGCCAGCACCATGACAGGGATTGGTTCACCCCTCCACTTT,CASTMTGIGSPLHF,few,TRBD1,TRBJ1-6,TRBV7-2
TGCAGTGCTATTAAGGCGAAAAAACTGTTTTTT,CSAIKAKKLFF,NA,NA,TRBJ1-4,TRBV20-1
TGCAGTCCCTCGCAGGGAGAGACCCAGTACTTC,CSPSQGETQYF,NA,NA,TRBJ2-5,TRBV20-1
TGTGCCAGCAGCCCTCGACTAGCGGCGCCTTACAATGAGCAGTTCTTC,CASSPRLAAPYNEQFF,NA,TRBD2,TRBJ2-1,TRBV7-2
TGTGCCAGCCGGAAAGAACAGGGCACAGATACGCAGTATTTT,CASRKEQGTDTQYF,NA,NA,TRBJ2-3,TRBV7-2
TGTGCCAGCAGCTTATGGGGGACTAGCGGGGCTAGCTCCTACAATGAGCAGTTCTTC,CASSLWGTSGASSYNEQFF,NA,TRBD2,TRBJ2-1,TRBV7-3
TGTGCCAGCAGCTGGATAGGAGGCTACACCTTC,CASSWIGGYTF,few,NA,TRBJ1-2,TRBV12-3/TRBV12-4